These T cell receptor beta chains were read from a single sample in a study of neurological immune-mediated disorders. From the 5' RACE reads, TCRdb called clonotypes with MiXCR, one entry per CDR3 protein. The sample contains around 53,000 distinct CDR3 sequences, roughly 8.4% of which appear only once. Sequenced: PBMCs. These receptors originate from a woman between 40 and 55 years old in good health. The CDR3 runs from the conserved cysteine through the conserved F or W. The order of the fields is clone size, V gene, J gene, D gene, CDR3 DNA, CDR3 protein. A D gene is named only where the DNA matches it firmly. Not all rows give a size; the values are once, few, many and, for expanded clones, a class.

>many|TRBV18|TRBJ2-5|-
TGTGCCAGCTCACCACCTACTGAGACCCAGTACTTC
CASSPPTETQYF
>few|TRBV24-1|TRBJ2-7|TRBD1
TGTGCCACCAGTGAGCGGGGACAGGGGTCTACTGGCGAGCAGTACTTC
CATSERGQGSTGEQYF
>many|TRBV20-1|TRBJ1-1|-
TGCAGTGCCGTACAGGGTTACACTGAAGCTTTCTTT
CSAVQGYTEAFF
>many|TRBV12-3/TRBV12-4|TRBJ1-2|-
TGTGCCAGCAGTTTAGATTATGGCTACACCTTC
CASSLDYGYTF
>many|TRBV12-3/TRBV12-4|TRBJ2-4|-
TGTGCCAGCAGTTTCGGCCAGGGGAACATTCAGTACTTC
CASSFGQGNIQYF
>many|TRBV5-1|TRBJ2-5|-
TGCGCCAGCAGCTTGACCCCCTACCCAATTAACCAAGAGACCCAGTACTTC
CASSLTPYPINQETQYF
>few|TRBV20-1|TRBJ2-3|TRBD2
TGCAGTGCGCGGACTAGCGGGAGGTTATTCCGCACAGATACGCAGTATTTT
CSARTSGRLFRTDTQYF
>few|TRBV13|TRBJ2-5|-
TGTGCCAGCAGCTTAGCGGGGAGTCAAGAGACCCAGTACTTC
CASSLAGSQETQYF
>many|TRBV6-5|TRBJ1-2|-
TGTGCCAGCAGTTACGACAGGTTCTATGGCTACACCTTC
CASSYDRFYGYTF
>many|TRBV5-1|TRBJ1-2|TRBD1
TGCGCCAGCAGCTTGGGACAGGGAGAAGGCTACACCTTC
CASSLGQGEGYTF
>many|TRBV3-1|TRBJ2-2|-
TGTGCCAGCAGCCTACTGAACACCGGGGAGCTGTTTTTT
CASSLLNTGELFF
>-|TRBV5-1|TRBJ1-1|-
-
CASSFYICSASSDTEAFF
>many|TRBV12-3/TRBV12-4|TRBJ2-1|TRBD2
TGTGCCAGCAGTTTCTCACTAGCGGGGGGCCCTTACAATGAGCAGTTCTTC
CASSFSLAGGPYNEQFF
>many|TRBV10-3|TRBJ1-2|-
TGTGCCATCATGAGTGACTATGGCTACACCTTC
CAIMSDYGYTF
>many|TRBV2|TRBJ2-3|TRBD2
TGTGCCAGCACCACAGATAGCGGGGCTACAGATACGCAGTATTTT
CASTTDSGATDTQYF
>many|TRBV5-1|TRBJ2-3|-
TGCGCCAGCAGCCCTTCCGGTCGGGATACGCAGTATTTT
CASSPSGRDTQYF